This T cell receptor beta chain was recovered during a study of PD-1 blockade in classical Hodgkin lymphoma. Each patient relapsed following autologous stem cell transplantation, and prior brentuximab vedotin exposure differed. J gave up 10 bases and V 9 bases, and 20 bases lay outside the gene matches. This CDR3 contains 16 residues. The germline gives CDR1 LNHDA, CDR2 SQIVND (reference sequence). Here immunoSEQ multiplex PCR was the method, and the copy in TCRdb shows in-frame clones only, minus some. The table records about 9,600 clones, about 94% of them present only once. The chain joins TRBV19 to TRBJ2-1, with 8 bases aligning to TRBD2. The sample consisted of peripheral blood mononuclear cells (PBMCs), taken at baseline. The receptor was derived from a human donor with classical Hodgkin lymphoma. CDR3 DNA: TGTGCCAGCAATTCACTAGCGGACTTACCCCCCTTGGAGCAGTTCTTC. This encodes CASNSLADLPPLEQFF.